This section outlines one T cell receptor beta chain sequence together with its context. Antigen unknown. The CDR3 length is 17 residues. CDR1 and CDR2 from the germline V gene are SGHTA and FQGNSA. V was clipped by 4 bases and J by 3 bases; unmatched bases: 6. The sample originates from a study of OX40 agonist ivuxolimab in advanced cancers. The method was immunoSEQ multiplex PCR; TCRdb's version includes in-frame clones alone and lacks a portion of them. The repertoire consists of about 60,000 clones, with about nine tenths occurring once and the leading ten covering about 1.8%. Study results and limitations: Individuals who were partial responders at 0.1-3.0 mg/kg had clonal expansion that ranked among the lowest.

Blood sampling was done at baseline, cycle 4 day 1, and cycle 7 day 1. The source of this sequence is an adult with an advanced solid tumor such as melanoma, head and neck, liver or kidney cancer. This specimen consisted of CD4+ or CD8+ T cells sorted from blood, obtained in a trial of the OX40 agonist ivuxolimab. V and J are TRBV7-2 and TRBJ2-3; TRBD2 matches at 14 bases. The CDR3 DNA follows: TGTGCCAGCAGCTCAAGACTAGCGGGGGGGCGGACAGATACGCAGTATTTT. Translation gives CASSSRLAGGRTDTQYF.